The 25 T cell receptor beta chains given below trace back to one sample, sequenced in a study of shared clonotypes between healthy human individuals. The data were produced by immunoSEQ multiplex PCR, yet TCRdb's version contains in-frame clones alone and is incomplete. The profile covers around 990,000 clones, with 70% to 85% appearing a single time and more than 0.85% taken by the ten largest. Sequencing was performed on memory CD4+ T cells from PBMCs. Specified subset: CD45RA-negative fraction. The receptor set was obtained from a man aged 18 to 29 in good health. Some clones in this sample may be carry-over from other donors' samples.

This chain joins TRBV6-1 and TRBJ2-1; 8 bases are a match to TRBD2. The length of the CDR3 is 16 residues. Looked up from germline, CDR1 is MNHNS and CDR2 is SASEGT. V shed 4 bases, J shed 7 bases, and the junction held 12 bases outside the gene matches. CDR3 bases: TGTGCCAGCAGTGGTCGGGAGGGCCGGCGAGGTAATGAGCAGTTCTTC. Translating gives CASSGREGRRGNEQFF.

This clone came up a few times. V and J are TRBV11-2 and TRBJ1-3; D perhaps matches TRBD1 (5 bases). This CDR3 has 17 residues. Between the trimmed V and J ends, which lost 4 bases and 0 bases, there was a span of 16 bases. The germline V gene has CDR1 SGHAT and CDR2 FQNNGV. CDR3 nucleotide sequence: TGTGCCAGCAGCTGGACCTGGGGGAGTCTCTCTGGAAACACCATATATTTT. Translated, it gives CASSWTWGSLSGNTIYF.

The rearrangement uses TRBV25-1 and TRBJ1-2, with a weak D call TRBD1 (6 bases). Trimming removed 2 bases from V and 4 bases from J, with 23 bases in between. The V gene's germline CDR1 is MGHDK and CDR2 SYGVNS. This CDR3 has 18 residues. CDR3 region: CASSEPGGRPMGIYGYTF. The CDR3 nucleotides are TGTGCCAGCAGTGAACCGGGGGGCAGGCCGATGGGGATCTATGGCTACACCTTC.

The genes are TRBV28 and TRBJ1-1, with a possible D match to TRBD1 (5 bases). V was cut by 5 bases and J by 6 bases, with 16 bases left in between. The V gene's germline CDR1 is MDHEN and CDR2 SYDVKM. This CDR3 has 14 amino acids. CDR3 region: CASSLMQGDAEAFF. The CDR3 DNA reads as TGTGCCAGCAGTCTCATGCAGGGTGACGCTGAAGCTTTCTTT.

This chain uses TRBV7-6 with TRBJ2-3; D gene unclear. This CDR3 contains 14 residues. The germline CDR1 and CDR2 sequences are SGHVS and FNYEAQ. V lost 5 bases and J 2 bases, leaving 11 bases between the germline ends. This CDR3 is CASSPRPYTDTQYF. The DNA of the CDR3 is TGTGCCAGCAGCCCCCGACCCTACACAGATACGCAGTATTTT.

This chain joins TRBV10-3 and TRBJ2-3; 8 bases match TRBD2. This CDR3 is 14 amino acids long. Germline V CDR1 and CDR2: ENHRY, SYGVKD. J lost 4 bases, V lost 4 bases, and 4 bases had no gene match. CDR3 loop: CAISVEREPDTQYF. DNA of the CDR3: TGTGCCATCAGTGTCGAGCGGGAGCCAGATACGCAGTATTTT.

This chain links TRBV28 with TRBJ1-1; D is perhaps TRBD1 (5 bases). The CDR3 covers 12 residues. Deletions cut 2 bases from V and 11 bases from J, with 12 bases between. Per the germline V gene, CDR1 is MDHEN and CDR2 is SYDVKM. The CDR3 DNA reads TGTGCCAGCAGTTTAACTTTGGGGGGGGCTTTCTTT. Its translation is CASSLTLGGAFF.

This chain joins TRBV5-1 and TRBJ1-4, with D tentatively TRBD1 (6 bases). The CDR3 consists of 15 residues. V shed 3 bases and J shed 7 bases, with 16 bases lying between them. Germline lookup yields CDR1 SGHRS and CDR2 YFSETQ. The CDR3: CASSSRQAAGEKLFF. The CDR3 DNA reads TGCGCCAGCAGCTCAAGACAGGCCGCTGGTGAAAAACTGTTTTTT.

The chain's CDR3 is CASLRPGDYGYTF. CDR3 DNA: TGTGCCAGCCTACGTCCGGGCGACTATGGCTACACCTTC. This sequence joins TRBV28 and TRBJ1-2, with D hard to call. The length of the CDR3 is 13 residues. V lost 8 bases to trimming and J lost 3 bases, with 13 bases between them. CDR1 and CDR2 (germline): MDHEN, SYDVKM.

The rearrangement joins TRBV6-1 to TRBJ1-1; the D gene is possibly TRBD1 (5 bases). The germline V gene has CDR1 MNHNS and CDR2 SASEGT. This CDR3 spans 13 amino acids. V was cut by 10 bases and J by 5 bases, with 17 bases left in between. The CDR3 nucleotides read TGTGCCACACTACTCGACAGTTGGACTGAAGCTTTCTTT. Translation gives CATLLDSWTEAFF.

The chain uses TRBV5-4 and TRBJ2-1; D not resolved. CDR1 is SGHNT and CDR2 is YYREEE in the germline V gene (reference sequence). Trimming removed 0 bases at V and 5 bases at J, with 3 bases between. The CDR3 is made up of 12 amino acids. CDR3 sequence reads: CASSLDHNEQFF. CDR3 bases: TGTGCCAGCAGCTTGGACCACAATGAGCAGTTCTTC.

The DNA of the CDR3 is TGTGCCAGCAGCTCAGCCGGGACAGCGGTAATGAACACTGAAGCTTTCTTT. Translation gives CASSSAGTAVMNTEAFF. This sequence joins TRBV5-8 and TRBJ1-1, with 7 bases that match TRBD1. J was trimmed by 0 bases and V by 3 bases; bases with no gene match: 11. The CDR3 is 17 amino acids. From germline, CDR1 is SGHTS and CDR2 YDEGEE.

The rearrangement links TRBV19 to TRBJ2-5, with D tentatively TRBD1 (6 bases). Germline V lookup: CDR1 LNHDA, CDR2 SQIVND (reference sequence). The CDR3 totals 14 residues. Trimming removed 4 bases from V and 1 base from J, with 10 bases in between. For the CDR3, the DNA is TGTGCCAGTAGTAGACGACAGGCCCAAGAGACCCAGTACTTC. It specifies CASSRRQAQETQYF.

This chain connects TRBV2 to TRBJ2-7; perhaps D is TRBD1 or TRBD2 (5 bases each). CDR1 is SNHLY, CDR2 FYNNEI, per germline. The CDR3 has 13 residues. Trimming removed 10 bases from V and 4 bases from J, with 17 bases in between. The chain's CDR3 is CATTRDGMYEQYF. The CDR3 region has the DNA TGTGCCACAACTCGGGACGGAATGTACGAGCAGTACTTC.

The genes are TRBV6-4 and TRBJ1-5; D is unresolved. In germline, CDR1 is MRHNA, CDR2 SNTAGT. The CDR3 extends over 11 amino acids. With 7 bases removed from V and 4 bases from J, the gap between germline ends came to 5 bases. In DNA, the CDR3 is TGTGCCAGCACCCATAATCAGCCCCAGCATTTT. It yields the protein CASTHNQPQHF.

The V and J genes are TRBV18 and TRBJ1-1; D is perhaps TRBD1 (5 bases). This CDR3 is 15 amino acids long. Trimming pared 1 base from V and 6 bases from J, leaving 15 bases between. Germline V CDR1 and CDR2: KGHSH, LQKENI. As DNA, the CDR3 is TGTGCCAGCTCACCACTTCCGGGACGGTTAGCTGAAGCTTTCTTT. Its protein is CASSPLPGRLAEAFF.

This chain links TRBV10-3 with TRBJ2-2; the D call may be TRBD1 or TRBD2 (5 bases each). V gave up 3 bases and J gave up 0 bases, with 11 bases separating them. Germline CDR1 and CDR2: ENHRY and SYGVKD. The CDR3 length is 16 residues. Here the CDR3 DNA reads TGTGCCATCAGTGATAAGGGACCCCCGAACACCGGGGAGCTGTTTTTT. Translating gives CAISDKGPPNTGELFF.

The CDR3: CSVEDWGRPNTEAFF. The CDR3 DNA follows: TGCAGCGTTGAAGATTGGGGCAGGCCTAACACTGAAGCTTTCTTT. The rearrangement links TRBV29-1 to TRBJ1-1; weak D call: TRBD1 (5 bases). V shed 0 bases and J shed 2 bases, with 13 bases lying between them. This CDR3 contains 15 residues. Per the germline V gene, CDR1 is SQVTM and CDR2 is ANQGSEA.

This sequence joins TRBV28 and TRBJ1-2, with a tentative D call TRBD1 (6 bases). The V end was cut by 7 bases, the J end by 2 bases, with 11 bases between. Germline V gene sequence: CDR1 MDHEN, CDR2 SYDVKM. The CDR3 is made up of 13 amino acids. The CDR3: CASITGTNYGYTF. The DNA for the CDR3 is TGTGCCAGCATTACAGGGACCAACTATGGCTACACCTTC.

The chain is built from TRBV27 and TRBJ2-1, with D possibly being TRBD2 (6 bases). The CDR3 length is 18 residues. The germline V gene has CDR1 MNHEY and CDR2 SMNVEV (reference sequence). V shed 3 bases and J shed 3 bases, with 21 bases lying between them. The CDR3 DNA follows: TGTGCCAGCAGTTTTCGGGGTAGCGGCATCGGGTTCTACAATGAGCAGTTCTTC. As protein: CASSFRGSGIGFYNEQFF.

The chain recombines TRBV7-9 with TRBJ2-1, with TRBD2 identical over 8 bases. Losses at the gene ends were 1 base for V and 12 bases for J; bases not matched to a gene: 8. The CDR3 is made up of 14 amino acids. CDR1 is SEHNR, CDR2 FQNEAQ, per germline (reference sequence). CDR3 DNA: TGTGCCAGCAGCTTAGGTATCAGGACTAGCCGGCAGTTCTTC. As protein: CASSLGIRTSRQFF.

The chain links TRBV2 to TRBJ2-1, with 7 bases lining up with TRBD1. Germline CDR1 SNHLY, CDR2 FYNNEI. V shed 6 bases, J shed 0 bases, and the junction held 17 bases outside the gene matches. The CDR3 is 19 residues long. CDR3 protein: CASSHTAVRGQSSYNEQFF. CDR3 bases: TGTGCCAGCAGCCACACTGCGGTTCGGGGACAGAGCTCCTACAATGAGCAGTTCTTC.

About this clone itself: A much larger clone differs from this one at a single base, so this may be a read error. This CDR3 is also generated by other DNA sequences in the sample. The J gene is TRBJ1-2, the V gene TRBV5-6; possibly TRBD1 for D (5 bases). Trimming pared 1 base from V and 4 bases from J, leaving 5 bases between. The CDR3 totals 12 residues. Germline CDR1 and CDR2: SGHDT and YYEEEE. The CDR3 sequence: CASSLQGYGYTF. For the CDR3, the DNA is TGTGCCAGCAGCTTGCAGGGCTATGGCTACACCTTC.

CDR3 in DNA: TGTGCCAGCAGTAGCTTGGGGGGTTACAATGAGCAGTTCTTC. As protein: CASSSLGGYNEQFF. The chain combines TRBV25-1 with TRBJ2-1; TRBD2 is a possible D gene (6 bases). From germline, CDR1 is MGHDK and CDR2 SYGVNS. Trimming took 5 bases from V and 4 from J, leaving 12 bases between them. The CDR3 has 14 amino acids.

The chain joins TRBV6-1 to TRBJ2-5, with 7 positions matching TRBD1. With 6 bases clipped from V and 2 bases from J, the junction kept 9 bases outside the gene matches. CDR3 length equals 15 residues. Germline assignment: CDR1 MNHNS and CDR2 SASEGT. The CDR3 DNA reads as TGTGCCAGCAGCGTAATACCGGGACAGCAAGAGACCCAGTACTTC. This codes for CASSVIPGQQETQYF.